The 15 T cell receptor beta chains in this list originate from one sample, sequenced in a study of CD8 T cells in ankylosing spondylitis. TCRdb passed the 5' RACE reads through MiXCR, listing each CDR3 protein once. The repertoire includes roughly 48,000 distinct CDR3 sequences, approximately 7.4% of them detected once, and roughly 8% sits in the top ten. The source material was blood, either unsorted or a sorted T cell fraction (not recorded which). The receptor set was obtained from a female donor with ankylosing spondylitis or in good health (not recorded which).

The sample holds many counts of this clonotype. The chain links TRBV12-3 or TRBV12-4 to TRBJ2-5, with TRBD2 matching 7 bases. The CDR3 contains 17 residues. V was clipped by 7 bases and J by 1 base; unmatched bases: 15. The CDR3 sequence: CASTSYGGGRGQETQYF. The CDR3, as DNA: TGTGCCAGCACCTCCTATGGCGGGGGTAGAGGCCAAGAGACCCAGTACTTC.

This clonotype has at least ten counts. The chain combines TRBV6-2 or TRBV6-3 with TRBJ1-1, with 8 bases matching TRBD1. In germline, CDR1 is MNHEY, CDR2 SVGEGT. The CDR3 contains 14 residues. V lost 6 bases to trimming and J lost 1 base; unmatched junction nucleotides: 4. The CDR3, as DNA: TGTGCCAGCAGAGACAGGGGAGAGAACACTGAAGCTTTCTTT. It encodes CASRDRGENTEAFF.

Ten or more counts support this clonotype. The V gene is TRBV6-5, the J gene TRBJ1-1, with unresolved D. The V end was cut by 3 bases, the J end by 4 bases, with 9 bases between. The germline V gene has CDR1 MNHEY and CDR2 SVGAGI. The CDR3 length is 13 residues. In DNA, the CDR3 is TGTGCCAGCAGTTATGCGGGTGGCACTGAAGCTTTCTTT. It specifies CASSYAGGTEAFF.

This clonotype is medium-sized in the sample. This sequence joins TRBV15 and TRBJ2-1; tentatively, D is TRBD1 (5 bases). Trimming removed 2 bases at V and 6 bases at J, with 14 bases between. This CDR3 spans 15 amino acids. Germline V gene lookup returns CDR1 LNHNV and CDR2 YYDKDF (reference sequence). Here the CDR3 DNA reads TGTGCCACCAGCAGAATAACAGGCCAGGGCAATGAGCAGTTCTTC. This sequence encodes CATSRITGQGNEQFF.

This clonotype occurred many times. The V and J genes are TRBV29-1 and TRBJ2-1; D ambiguous. The CDR3 runs to 10 residues. Trimming cost V 7 bases and J 6 bases, with 7 bases left between them. The V gene's germline CDR1 is SQVTM and CDR2 ANQGSEA. The CDR3 is CSALLNEQFF. In nucleotides, the CDR3 is TGCAGCGCCCTTCTCAATGAGCAGTTCTTC.

This chain links TRBV7-9 with TRBJ2-4, with 12 bases aligning to TRBD2. The germline gives CDR1 SEHNR, CDR2 FQNEAQ (reference sequence). Trimming removed 5 bases from V and 6 bases from J; junction bases left unmatched: 8. This CDR3 has 16 residues. The CDR3 loop is CASSPRLAGDGNIQYF. In nucleotides, the CDR3 is TGTGCCAGCAGCCCCAGACTAGCGGGGGATGGAAACATTCAGTACTTC.

This clonotype was detected ten times or more. The chain carries TRBV3-1 and TRBJ1-1; D is undetermined. Trimming took off 0 bases at V and 1 base at J, with 6 bases between the two ends. CDR1 is LGHDT and CDR2 is YNNKEL in the germline V gene (reference sequence). This CDR3 has 14 residues. The CDR3 spells CASSQESRNTEAFF. The CDR3 bases are TGTGCCAGCAGCCAAGAATCAAGGAACACTGAAGCTTTCTTT.

This clonotype showed up many times. The V gene is TRBV12-3 or TRBV12-4, the J gene TRBJ1-6; D gene ambiguous. This CDR3 has 14 amino acids. V lost 3 bases and J lost 3, with 6 bases in between. CDR3 loop: CASSLGSYNSPLHF. The DNA of the CDR3 is TGTGCCAGCAGTTTGGGCAGCTATAATTCACCCCTCCACTTT.

This clonotype was recorded at least ten times. DNA of the CDR3: TGTGCCAGCAGTTCCCTCGGACTAGCTACGTACCAAGAGACCCAGTACTTC. Amino acids: CASSSLGLATYQETQYF. The gene calls are TRBV6-2 or TRBV6-3 and TRBJ2-5; the match to TRBD2 covers 8 bases. The V and J ends lost 4 bases and 0 bases, in that order; junction bases with no gene match: 10. Per germline, CDR1 MNHEY and CDR2 SVGEGT. CDR3 length: 17 amino acids.

Many counts were recorded for this clonotype. This rearrangement joins TRBV29-1 to TRBJ2-1, with TRBD2 matching 8 bases. This CDR3 spans 12 amino acids. Germline-derived CDR1 and CDR2 are SQVTM and ANQGSEA. With V trimmed by 4 bases and J by 10 bases, 6 bases remained unmatched. The CDR3 DNA sequence: TGCAGCGTTGGTCGGGGGGGCAAAGAGCAGTTCTTC. The encoded protein is CSVGRGGKEQFF.

This clonotype was detected many times. The rearrangement links TRBV6-1 to TRBJ2-5; 12 nucleotides agree with TRBD2. This CDR3 contains 16 residues. Trimming at V came to 5 bases and at J to 5 bases, leaving 9 bases not matched to a gene. Germline-derived CDR1 and CDR2 are MNHNS and SASEGT. The DNA of the CDR3 is TGTGCCAGCAGTCAACTACTAGCGGGGGGTGGGGAGACCCAGTACTTC. It translates to CASSQLLAGGGETQYF.

This clonotype was detected ten times or more. The rearrangement joins TRBV27 to TRBJ2-7; the D gene is possibly TRBD1 (5 bases). The CDR3 consists of 16 residues. Trimming left V 4 bases short and J 3 bases short, with 19 bases between. Germline assignment: CDR1 MNHEY and CDR2 SMNVEV (reference sequence). The CDR3 region has the DNA TGTGCCAGCAGTTCCACAGGTACAACCCTCCTCTACGAGCAGTACTTC. It codes for CASSSTGTTLLYEQYF.

DNA of the CDR3: TGCAGTGCTAGAGATCTTGTGAGGGACTATAGCACTGAAGCTTTCTTT. Its translation: CSARDLVRDYSTEAFF. The J gene is TRBJ1-1, the V gene TRBV20-1; possibly TRBD1 for D (5 bases). The CDR3 is made up of 16 amino acids. The V gene lost 0 bases and the J gene lost 4 bases, with 18 bases spanning the gap. The germline CDR1 and CDR2 sequences are DFQATT and SNEGSKA (reference sequence).

This clonotype was seen a handful of times. The rearrangement joins TRBV20-1 to TRBJ2-7; no reliable D call. Per the germline V gene, CDR1 is DFQATT and CDR2 is SNEGSKA (reference sequence). V lost 0 bases to trimming and J lost 4 bases, with 10 bases between them. The CDR3 extends over 13 amino acids. CDR3 DNA sequence: TGCAGTGCTAGAGATCTAGTAAGGTACGAGCAGTACGTC. This sequence encodes CSARDLVRYEQYV.

This clonotype was found many times. The chain carries TRBV6-5 and TRBJ2-2; 7 bases map to TRBD2. CDR1 is MNHEY and CDR2 is SVGAGI in the germline V gene. The CDR3 consists of 15 residues. The ends lost 2 bases at V and 5 bases at J; junction bases unmatched: 5. The CDR3 coding sequence is TGTGCCAGCAGTTACAACGGGGGAGGGACCGGGGAGCTGTTTTTT. Protein product: CASSYNGGGTGELFF.